Here is one T cell receptor (beta chain) with its context. Germline CDR1 reads SGHTA; CDR2 reads FQGNSA. The CDR3 sequence is 16 residues long. The record originates from a study of cytomegalovirus exposure and HLA in healthy donors. Primers for the PCR totalled 60 Vbeta and 13 Jbeta. Clones were sequenced by immunoSEQ multiplex PCR, and TCRdb holds only the in-frame ones, with some missing. The sample has about 160,000 clones; approximately 70% are singletons. The specimen sequenced was PBMCs. This TCR came from a man between 40 and 49 years old in good health and CMV-seropositive. The chain combines TRBV7-2 with TRBJ2-5; 7 positions match TRBD2. The J call is uncertain, as TRBJ2-7 better fits the DNA end. CDR3 sequence reads: CASSLEVERGGGEQYF. CDR3 nucleotides: TGTGCCAGCAGCTTAGAGGTCGAGCGGGGCGGCGGCGAGCAGTACTTC.